Listed here are 25 T cell receptor beta chains from one sample, sequenced in a study of T cell responses to AZD1222 COVID-19 vaccine. Assay used: immunoSEQ multiplex PCR; TCRdb lists only in-frame clones, some missing. The sample shows approximately 130,000 clones, 85% of them seen only once. Sequenced material: peripheral blood, taken 28 days after the second dose of the MenACWY control vaccine. Receptors originate from an adult who received the MenACWY meningococcal vaccine as a control.

This clone was seen only once. The chain carries TRBV18 and TRBJ1-3; unclear D gene. Germline CDR1 is KGHSH and CDR2 is LQKENI. Trimming left V 1 base short and J 0 bases short, with 13 bases between. This CDR3 contains 17 residues. DNA of the CDR3: TGTGCCAGCTCACCACAGGCTCCGCTCGTCTCTGGAAACACCATATATTTT. Translating it yields CASSPQAPLVSGNTIYF.

Only one count was recorded for this clone. The rearrangement joins TRBV6-5 to TRBJ2-1; D is possibly TRBD2 (6 bases). V was pared by 4 bases and J by 10 bases, with 20 bases between. Germline loops: CDR1 MNHEY, CDR2 SVGAGI. The CDR3 loop spans 15 amino acids. The CDR3 region is CASSLTSMGWGEQFF. As DNA, the CDR3 is TGTGCCAGCAGTTTGACTAGTATGGGGTGGGGGGAGCAGTTCTTC.

The gene calls are TRBV18 and TRBJ1-1, with 9 bases that match TRBD1. The V segment lost 5 bases and the J segment 3 bases; nucleotides outside the gene matches: 10. Germline V gives CDR1 KGHSH, CDR2 LQKENI. CDR3 length: 16 amino acids. In nucleotides, the CDR3 is TGTGCCAGCTCAACATCCGGGACAGGGTTTGACACTGAAGCTTTCTTT. This sequence encodes CASSTSGTGFDTEAFF.

V gene TRBV10-2 combines with J gene TRBJ1-1; 7 bases are shared with TRBD1. Trimming took 6 bases from V and 9 from J; bases not matched to a gene: 7. CDR1 WSHSY and CDR2 SAAADI come from the germline V gene. This CDR3 region has 12 residues. The CDR3 bases are TGCGCCAGCAGGGGACAGAGGTTTCAAGCTTTCTTT. It translates to CASRGQRFQAFF.

The DNA for the CDR3 is TGTGCCAGCAGCTTCCGTCGGACAGGGGAATTCTACAATGAGCAGTTCTTC. Amino acids: CASSFRRTGEFYNEQFF. The chain is built from TRBV7-6 and TRBJ2-1, with 9 nucleotides matching TRBD1. V lost 3 bases, J lost 3 bases, and 9 bases stayed unmatched. This CDR3 has 17 amino acids. From germline, CDR1 is SGHVS and CDR2 FNYEAQ.

This CDR3 is CASSYRGPTGELFF. The CDR3 DNA follows: TGTGCCAGCAGCTACCGGGGCCCCACCGGGGAGCTGTTTTTT. The chain joins TRBV6-5 to TRBJ2-2; possibly TRBD1 or TRBD2 for D (5 bases each). The CDR3 contains 14 residues. Trimming stripped 6 bases from V and 4 bases from J, with 12 bases between. Per the germline V gene, CDR1 is MNHEY and CDR2 is SVGAGI.

This clone was counted a single time. The chain employs TRBV19 and TRBJ1-4; weak D call: TRBD1 (6 bases). V dropped 3 bases and J dropped 7 bases, with 21 bases sitting between them. The CDR3 spans 17 residues. CDR1 and CDR2 (germline): LNHDA, SQIVND (reference sequence). The CDR3 coding sequence is TGTGCCAGTAGTATCTCCCTTGGGGGGGCGAGGGGTGAAAAACTGTTTTTT. Protein product: CASSISLGGARGEKLFF.

The V and J genes are TRBV11-2 and TRBJ2-1; 8 bases map to TRBD1. Germline V gives CDR1 SGHAT, CDR2 FQNNGV. The CDR3 is 14 amino acids. V dropped 5 bases and J dropped 2; count of bases not matched to a gene: 2. The CDR3 DNA sequence: TGTGCCAGCAGCACAGGGGGTACCTACAATGAGCAGTTCTTC. Amino acid sequence: CASSTGGTYNEQFF. Full variable domain (rest looked up from reference TRBV11-2 and TRBJ2-1): EAGVAQSPRYKIIEKRQSVAFWCNPISGHATLYWYQQILGQGPKLLIQFQNNGVVDDSQLPKDRFSAERLKGVDSTLKIQPAKLEDSAVYLCASSTGGTYNEQFFGPGTRLTVL.

This chain uses TRBV7-9 with TRBJ1-2; D uncertain. The ends were cut back, 1 base at V and 6 bases at J, with 6 bases in the middle. Germline V CDR1 and CDR2: SEHNR, FQNEAQ (reference sequence). The CDR3 loop spans 12 amino acids. CDR3 loop: CASSLVGDGYTF. In DNA form, the CDR3 reads TGTGCCAGCAGCTTAGTCGGGGATGGCTACACCTTC.

J is TRBJ2-2 and V is TRBV7-2, with TRBD1 matching 9 bases. This CDR3 is 18 amino acids long. The V segment lost 4 bases and the J segment 0 bases; nucleotides outside the gene matches: 9. Germline CDR1 is SGHTA and CDR2 is FQGNSA. CDR3 DNA: TGTGCCAGCAGCTCCGCCCGGACAGGGGCTTCGAACACCGGGGAGCTGTTTTTT. Residues: CASSSARTGASNTGELFF.

This chain links TRBV12-5 with TRBJ2-7; 7 nucleotides match TRBD1. V lost 1 base, J lost 4 bases, and 4 bases stayed unmatched. Germline CDR1 is LGHNT and CDR2 is FRNRAP. The CDR3 is 14 amino acids. In DNA form, the CDR3 reads TGTGCTAGTGGTTTGGGACAGGGAAGTTACGAGCAGTACTTC. Translation: CASGLGQGSYEQYF. The variable domain in full, with the rest retrieved from reference TRBV12-5 and TRBJ2-7, is DARVTQTPRHKVTEMGQEVTMRCQPILGHNTVFWYRQTMMQGLELLAYFRNRAPLDDSGMPKDRFSAEMPDATLATLKIQPSEPRDSAVYFCASGLGQGSYEQYFGPGTRLTVT.

The chain uses TRBV6-5 and TRBJ1-2; no clear D gene. Trimming cost V 2 bases and J 8 bases, with 18 bases left between them. CDR3 length equals 15 residues. Germline V lookup: CDR1 MNHEY, CDR2 SVGAGI. CDR3 sequence (DNA): TGTGCCAGCAGTTACACCCCCGTGAGGGCGGAAGGCTACACCTTC. It encodes CASSYTPVRAEGYTF.

The chain combines TRBV11-2 with TRBJ2-7; TRBD2 matches 11 bases. Germline CDR1 is SGHAT and CDR2 is FQNNGV. V lost 5 bases, J lost 4 bases, and 10 bases stayed unmatched. This CDR3 spans 16 amino acids. In DNA, the CDR3 is TGTGCCAGCAGCCCACGGACGACTAGCGGGAAATACGAGCAGTACTTC. Translation: CASSPRTTSGKYEQYF.

The chain employs TRBV5-4 and TRBJ1-2, with 11 bases lining up with TRBD1. V lost 4 bases and J lost 0; bases outside the gene matches: 14. Germline lookup yields CDR1 SGHNT and CDR2 YYREEE (reference sequence). The CDR3 runs to 19 residues. CDR3 in DNA: TGTGCCAGCAGCCAGGATATCCGGGACAGGGGGGAATCTAACTATGGCTACACCTTC. This gives the protein CASSQDIRDRGESNYGYTF.

This clone was counted only a few times. The rearrangement joins TRBV6-5 to TRBJ2-5, with a tentative D call TRBD2 (5 bases). Germline V lookup: CDR1 MNHEY, CDR2 SVGAGI. This CDR3 has 14 residues. Trimming stripped 0 bases from V and 5 bases from J, with 10 bases between. CDR3 sequence reads: CASSYSRVGETQYF. Written as DNA, the CDR3 is TGTGCCAGCAGTTACTCGAGGGTTGGGGAGACCCAGTACTTC.

The chain links TRBV28 to TRBJ2-5; TRBD2 might be the D (6 bases). CDR3 length equals 19 residues. Germline V gene lookup returns CDR1 MDHEN and CDR2 SYDVKM. Trimming left V 7 bases short and J 3 bases short, with 30 bases between. CDR3 amino acids: CASTSTLFRAAREEETQYF. For the CDR3, the DNA is TGTGCCAGCACCTCCACCCTATTCCGTGCCGCCAGGGAGGAAGAGACCCAGTACTTC. Looking up the rest from reference TRBV28 and TRBJ2-5 gives the full variable domain: DVKVTQSSRYLVKRTGEKVFLECVQDMDHENMFWYRQDPGLGLRLIYFSYDVKMKEKGDIPEGYSVSREKKERFSLILESASTNQTSMYLCASTSTLFRAAREEETQYFGPGTRLLVL.

This chain links TRBV7-3 with TRBJ2-3; perhaps TRBD2 as D (6 bases). The CDR3 is 15 amino acids. Looked up from germline, CDR1 is SGHTA and CDR2 is FQGTGA. Trimming shortened V by 2 bases and J by 4 bases, and 13 bases separated the two germline ends. The CDR3 DNA is TGTGCCAGCAGCTTACGACGGGGGAGCCCAGATACGCAGTATTTT. It specifies CASSLRRGSPDTQYF.

The genes are TRBV29-1 and TRBJ2-7; D is unclear. Germline loops: CDR1 SQVTM, CDR2 ANQGSEA. Trimming removed 7 bases at V and 5 bases at J, with 12 bases between. The CDR3 has 11 amino acids. CDR3 amino acids: CSGVEAHEQYF. In DNA, the CDR3 is TGCAGCGGAGTCGAAGCTCACGAGCAGTACTTC.

The chain joins TRBV10-3 to TRBJ2-5; the match to TRBD2 covers 7 bases. The V segment lost 5 bases and the J segment 5 bases; nucleotides outside the gene matches: 11. Germline CDR1 and CDR2: ENHRY and SYGVKD. The CDR3 loop spans 15 amino acids. CDR3 loop: CAISPLGGKGETQYF. In DNA form, the CDR3 reads TGTGCCATCAGTCCCCTCGGGGGGAAAGGGGAGACCCAGTACTTC.

This clone came up once. J is TRBJ2-7 and V is TRBV28; D gene ambiguous. Germline values: CDR1 MDHEN, CDR2 SYDVKM. The V end lost 2 bases, the J end lost 3 bases, and 5 bases lay between the germline ends. This CDR3 has 12 residues. CDR3 amino acids: CASSLRLYEQYF. The CDR3 bases are TGTGCCAGCAGTTTAAGGCTCTACGAGCAGTACTTC.

The CDR3: CASSLGTGESPLHF. The CDR3 nucleotides read TGCGCCAGCAGCCTCGGGACAGGGGAATCACCCCTCCACTTT. V usage is TRBV5-1 and J usage is TRBJ1-6, with TRBD1 identical over 10 bases. The trim removed 4 bases at V and 10 bases at J, leaving 5 bases unmatched. CDR3 length: 14 amino acids. The V gene's germline CDR1 is SGHRS and CDR2 YFSETQ.

The CDR3 nucleotides read TGTGCCTGGAGTATAACTAACTATGGCTACACCTTC. It translates to CAWSITNYGYTF. The chain uses TRBV30 and TRBJ1-2; D remains unclear. The CDR3 has 12 amino acids. Germline CDR1 and CDR2: GTSNPN and SVGIG (reference sequence). V lost 2 bases, J lost 0 bases, and 4 bases lay in between.

DNA for the CDR3: TGTGCCAGCAGCCCGGCACAGGGGAGGTACGAGCAGTACTTC. Its protein product is CASSPAQGRYEQYF. The chain employs TRBV7-9 and TRBJ2-7; perhaps TRBD1 as D (7 bases). The CDR3 spans 14 residues. From germline, CDR1 is SEHNR and CDR2 FQNEAQ (reference sequence). V was shortened by 5 bases and J by 4 bases, with 15 bases between the two germline ends.

The J gene is TRBJ1-1, the V gene TRBV5-6; no clear D gene. Germline values: CDR1 SGHDT, CDR2 YYEEEE. The V end lost 1 base, the J end lost 8 bases, and 12 bases lay between the germline ends. The CDR3 covers 13 residues. CDR3 sequence (DNA): TGTGCCAGCAGCTTGAGGGCGGACGGCGAAGCTTTCTTT. This encodes CASSLRADGEAFF. The full variable domain, completed using reference TRBV5-6 and TRBJ1-1, is DAGVTQSPTHLIKTRGQQVTLRCSPKSGHDTVSWYQQALGQGPQFIFQYYEEEERQRGNFPDRFSGHQFPNYSSELNVNALLLGDSALYLCASSLRADGEAFFGQGTRLTVV.

This chain joins TRBV6-1 and TRBJ1-4; 11 nucleotides match TRBD1. The V segment lost 4 bases and the J segment 2 bases; nucleotides outside the gene matches: 9. CDR1 and CDR2 from the germline V gene are MNHNS and SASEGT. The CDR3 loop spans 18 amino acids. The CDR3 DNA follows: TGTGCCAGCAGTGCAATAATAAGGACAGGGGGCACTAATGAAAAACTGTTTTTT. The encoded protein is CASSAIIRTGGTNEKLFF.